This TCR beta chain was found in a study of T cell responses to AZD1222 COVID-19 vaccine. The study, taken as a whole, reports: Increases in Spike-specific TCR breadth and depth were seen after two AZD1222 doses.

In regard to this clone: What it recognizes is unknown.

V lost 6 bases and J lost 10, with 16 bases in between. From germline, CDR1 is MDHEN and CDR2 SYDVKM. This CDR3 has 14 residues. Sequencing was performed with immunoSEQ multiplex PCR; in TCRdb, only in-frame clones are kept and a portion is missing. The data hold 250,000 or so clones, with more than 85% observed a single time. The specimen comprised peripheral blood, sampled on day 0 of AZD1222 vaccination. This sequence was found in an adult in good health. The chain recombines TRBV28 with TRBJ1-6; D gene unclear. The CDR3 is CASRPQRVASPLHF. The CDR3 nucleotides are TGTGCCAGCAGACCCCAGAGGGTGGCATCACCCCTCCACTTT. The full variable domain, completed using reference TRBV28 and TRBJ1-6, is DVKVTQSSRYLVKRTGEKVFLECVQDMDHENMFWYRQDPGLGLRLIYFSYDVKMKEKGDIPEGYSVSREKKERFSLILESASTNQTSMYLCASRPQRVASPLHFGNGTRLTVT.